This TCR beta chain came from a study of blood T cells in healthy people across ages. Whole-study findings and limits: Naive CD4+ cells and diversity were both higher in long-lived donors than in aged donors.

Next came a second PCR, run for about 6 to 12 cycles, which used a sample-barcoded 5' primer along with a J-beta primer mix. MiXCR, run by TCRdb on the 5' RACE reads, gives a single entry per CDR3 protein. The table has some 670,000 distinct CDR3 sequences, roughly half seen once; the top ten hold about 13%. The CDR3 totals 14 residues. In germline, CDR1 is SEHNR, CDR2 FQNEAQ (reference sequence). Trimming cost V 5 bases and J 6 bases; bases outside gene matches: 7. With respect to this clonotype: Its target is unknown.

The sequence derives from a woman of 80 years or more in good health. Sequencing input: blood. The chain is built from TRBV7-9 and TRBJ1-5; TRBD1 aligns across 7 bases. The CDR3 sequence: CASSLQGRGQPQHF. In DNA form, the CDR3 reads TGTGCCAGCAGCCTACAGGGGAGGGGTCAGCCCCAGCATTTT.